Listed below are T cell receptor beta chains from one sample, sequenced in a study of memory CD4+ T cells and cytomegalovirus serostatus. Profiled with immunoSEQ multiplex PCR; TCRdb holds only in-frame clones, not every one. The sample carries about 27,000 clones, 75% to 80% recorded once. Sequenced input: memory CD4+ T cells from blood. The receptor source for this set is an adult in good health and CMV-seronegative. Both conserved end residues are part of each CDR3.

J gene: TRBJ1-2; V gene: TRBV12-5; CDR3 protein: CASGLRVERGYTF
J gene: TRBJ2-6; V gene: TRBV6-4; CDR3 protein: CASSEWDSGANVLTF
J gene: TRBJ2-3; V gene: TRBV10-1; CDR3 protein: CASQDRATDTQYF
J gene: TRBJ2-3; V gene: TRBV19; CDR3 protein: CASSIGDRSTDTQYF
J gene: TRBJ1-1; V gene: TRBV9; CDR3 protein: CASSFGQGYTEAFF
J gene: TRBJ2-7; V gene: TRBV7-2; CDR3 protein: CASSRGGYEQYF
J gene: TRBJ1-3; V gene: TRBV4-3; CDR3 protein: CASSQDWGPSSGNTIYF
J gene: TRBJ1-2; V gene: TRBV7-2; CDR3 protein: CASSLGGDRRYGYTF
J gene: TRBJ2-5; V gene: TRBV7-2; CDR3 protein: CASSPGQKETQYF
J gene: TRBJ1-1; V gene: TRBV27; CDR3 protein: CASSVRENTEAFF
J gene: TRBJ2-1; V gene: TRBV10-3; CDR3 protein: CAISDSGTGYNEQFF
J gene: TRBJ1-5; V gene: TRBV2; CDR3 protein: CASSVQGEMFQPQHF
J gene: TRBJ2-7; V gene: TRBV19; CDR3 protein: CASSMGDRGYEQYF
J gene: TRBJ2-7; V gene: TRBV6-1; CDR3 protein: CASSVSTSYEQYF
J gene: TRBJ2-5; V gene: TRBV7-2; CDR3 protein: CASSLSTRETQYF
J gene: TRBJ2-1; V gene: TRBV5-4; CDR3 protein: CASSLVGGGVSNEQFF
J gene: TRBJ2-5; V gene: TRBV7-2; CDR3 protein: CASTKTEWEGLKETQYF
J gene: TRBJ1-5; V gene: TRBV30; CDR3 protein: CAWSASRVPGSNQPQHF
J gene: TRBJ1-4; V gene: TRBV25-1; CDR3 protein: CASSLKGGFEKLFF
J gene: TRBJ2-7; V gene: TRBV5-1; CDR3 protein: CASSLAGQTYEQYF
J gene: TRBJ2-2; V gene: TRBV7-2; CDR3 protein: CASSPRPRGGSTGELFF
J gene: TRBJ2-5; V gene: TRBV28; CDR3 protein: CASIKGTQETQYF
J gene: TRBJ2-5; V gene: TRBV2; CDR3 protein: CASKYGTGEGGDF
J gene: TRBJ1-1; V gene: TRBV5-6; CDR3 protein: CASSLAGRDFF
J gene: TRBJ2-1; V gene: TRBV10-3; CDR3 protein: CAISTDRNNEQFF
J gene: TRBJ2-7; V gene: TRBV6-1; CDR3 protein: CASSERRRQTYEQYF
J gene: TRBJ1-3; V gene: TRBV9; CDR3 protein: CASSENSFSGNTIYF
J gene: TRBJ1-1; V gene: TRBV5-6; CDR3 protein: CASRIDRVNTEAFF
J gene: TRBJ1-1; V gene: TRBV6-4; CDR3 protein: CASSNGAYTEAFF
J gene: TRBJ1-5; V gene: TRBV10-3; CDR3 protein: CATFQGDRNQPQHF
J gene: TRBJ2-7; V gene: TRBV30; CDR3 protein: CAWSALAYEQYF
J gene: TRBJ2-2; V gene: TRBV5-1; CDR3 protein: CASSIQGALMSGELFF
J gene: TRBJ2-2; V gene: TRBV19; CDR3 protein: CASSEGHTNTGELFF
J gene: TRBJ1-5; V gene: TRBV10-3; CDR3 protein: CAISAGLGDNQPQHF
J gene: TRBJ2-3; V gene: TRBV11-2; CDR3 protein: CASSSTQGTQYF
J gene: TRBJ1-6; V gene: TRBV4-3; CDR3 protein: CASSQYRGSSEPLHF
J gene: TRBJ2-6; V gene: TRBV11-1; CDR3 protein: CASSPRGQGNVLTF
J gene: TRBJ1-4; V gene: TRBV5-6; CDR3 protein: CASSFGPMGVEKLFF
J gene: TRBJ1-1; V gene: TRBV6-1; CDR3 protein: CASTLVGSQNTEAFF
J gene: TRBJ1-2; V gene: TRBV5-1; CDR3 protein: CASSLDYSYGYTF
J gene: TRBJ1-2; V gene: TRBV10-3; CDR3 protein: CAISESKGQWDGYTF
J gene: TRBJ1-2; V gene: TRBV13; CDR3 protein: CASSREGPPRGYTF
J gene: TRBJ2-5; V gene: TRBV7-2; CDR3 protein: CASSLRQQETQYF
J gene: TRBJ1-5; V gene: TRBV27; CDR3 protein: CASSALGQPQHF
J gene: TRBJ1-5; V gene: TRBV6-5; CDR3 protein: CASNSGAGGIQPQHF
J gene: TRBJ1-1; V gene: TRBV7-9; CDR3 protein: CASTQQGGTEAFF
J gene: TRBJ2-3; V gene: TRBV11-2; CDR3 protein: CASSLGGTDTQYF
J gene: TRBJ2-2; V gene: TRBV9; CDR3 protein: CASSVAWAEAGDTGELFF
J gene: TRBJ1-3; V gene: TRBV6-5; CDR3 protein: CASAFLSRSGNTIYF
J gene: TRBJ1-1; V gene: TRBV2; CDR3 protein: CASSGAGGTEAFF